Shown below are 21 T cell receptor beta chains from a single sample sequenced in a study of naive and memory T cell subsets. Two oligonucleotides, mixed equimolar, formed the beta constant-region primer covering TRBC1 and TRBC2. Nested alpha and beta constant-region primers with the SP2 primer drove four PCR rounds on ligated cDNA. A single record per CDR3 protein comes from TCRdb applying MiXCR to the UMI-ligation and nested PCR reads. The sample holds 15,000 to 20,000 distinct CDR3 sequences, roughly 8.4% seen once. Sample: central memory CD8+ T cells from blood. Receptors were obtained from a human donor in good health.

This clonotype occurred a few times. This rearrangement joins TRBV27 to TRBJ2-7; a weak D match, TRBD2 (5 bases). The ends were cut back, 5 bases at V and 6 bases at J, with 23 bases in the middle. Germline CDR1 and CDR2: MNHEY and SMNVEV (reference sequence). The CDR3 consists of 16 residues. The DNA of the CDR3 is TGTGCCAGCAGTGGGGATATATCCTTAGCGTCATCCGAGCAGTACTTC. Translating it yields CASSGDISLASSEQYF.

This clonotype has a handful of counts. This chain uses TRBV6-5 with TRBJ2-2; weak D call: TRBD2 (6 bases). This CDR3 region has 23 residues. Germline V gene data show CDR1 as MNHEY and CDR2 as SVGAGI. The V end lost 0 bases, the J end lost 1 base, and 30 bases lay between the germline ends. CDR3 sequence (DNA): TGTGCCAGCAGTTACTCTGGGGGGTCGATAGAGAACACCTCGATAGAGAACACCGGGGAGCTGTTTTTT. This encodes CASSYSGGSIENTSIENTGELFF.

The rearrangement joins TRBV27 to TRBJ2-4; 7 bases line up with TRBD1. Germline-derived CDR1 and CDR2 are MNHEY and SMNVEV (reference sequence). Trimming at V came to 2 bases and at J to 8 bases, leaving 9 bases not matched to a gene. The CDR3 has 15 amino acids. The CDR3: CASSLSWAQGYIQYF. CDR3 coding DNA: TGTGCCAGCAGTTTAAGTTGGGCACAGGGGTACATTCAGTACTTC.

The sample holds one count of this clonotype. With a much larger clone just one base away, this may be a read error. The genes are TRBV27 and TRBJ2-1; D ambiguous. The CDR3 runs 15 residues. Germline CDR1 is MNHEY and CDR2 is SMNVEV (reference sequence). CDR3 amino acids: CASSLSASSYNERFF. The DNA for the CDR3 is TGTGCCAGCAGTTTATCAGCCAGCTCCTACAATGAGCGGTTCTTC.

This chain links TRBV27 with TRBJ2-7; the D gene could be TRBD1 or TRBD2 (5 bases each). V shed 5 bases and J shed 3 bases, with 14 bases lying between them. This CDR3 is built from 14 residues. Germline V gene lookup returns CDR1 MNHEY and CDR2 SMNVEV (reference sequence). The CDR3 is CASSQNYGGYEQYF. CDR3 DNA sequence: TGTGCCAGCAGTCAGAACTATGGGGGCTACGAGCAGTACTTC.

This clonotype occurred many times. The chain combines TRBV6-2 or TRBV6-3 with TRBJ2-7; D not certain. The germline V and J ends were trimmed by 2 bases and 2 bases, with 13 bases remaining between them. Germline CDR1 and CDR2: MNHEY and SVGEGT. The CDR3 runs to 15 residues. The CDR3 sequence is CASSYPMDGPYEQYF. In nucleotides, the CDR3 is TGTGCCAGCAGTTACCCCATGGACGGGCCCTACGAGCAGTACTTC.

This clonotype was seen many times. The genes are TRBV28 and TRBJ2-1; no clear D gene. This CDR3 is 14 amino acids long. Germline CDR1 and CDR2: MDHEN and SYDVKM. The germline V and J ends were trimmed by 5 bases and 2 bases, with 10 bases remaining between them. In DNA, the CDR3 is TGTGCCAGCAGTATGATGACAACCTACAATGAGCAGTTCTTC. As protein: CASSMMTTYNEQFF.

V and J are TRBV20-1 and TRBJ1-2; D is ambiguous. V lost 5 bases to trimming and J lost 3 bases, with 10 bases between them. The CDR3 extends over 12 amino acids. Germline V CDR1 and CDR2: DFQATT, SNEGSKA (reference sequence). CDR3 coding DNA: TGCAGTGCTCCCAGCGATCACTATGGCTACACCTTC. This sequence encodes CSAPSDHYGYTF.

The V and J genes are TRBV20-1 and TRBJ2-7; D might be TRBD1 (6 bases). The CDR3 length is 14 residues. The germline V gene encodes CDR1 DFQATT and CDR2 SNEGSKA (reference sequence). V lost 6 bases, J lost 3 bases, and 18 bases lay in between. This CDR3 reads CSASLGQDYYEQYF. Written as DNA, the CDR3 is TGCAGTGCCTCCTTGGGACAAGACTACTACGAGCAGTACTTC.

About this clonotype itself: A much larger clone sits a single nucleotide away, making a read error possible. CDR3 nucleotide sequence: TGTGCCACCAGCAGAGGACCCTCCTACAGTGAGCAGTTCTTC. Translation gives CATSRGPSYSEQFF. The rearrangement joins TRBV15 to TRBJ2-1; D is ambiguous. The CDR3 length is 14 residues. The germline V gene has CDR1 LNHNV and CDR2 YYDKDF (reference sequence).

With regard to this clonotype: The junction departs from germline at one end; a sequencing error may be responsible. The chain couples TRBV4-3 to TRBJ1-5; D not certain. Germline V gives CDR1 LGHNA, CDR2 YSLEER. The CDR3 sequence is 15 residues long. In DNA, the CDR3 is TGCGCCAACAGCCAAGCCGCCGACAAAAGTCAGCCCCAGCATTTT. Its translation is CANSQAADKSQPQHF.

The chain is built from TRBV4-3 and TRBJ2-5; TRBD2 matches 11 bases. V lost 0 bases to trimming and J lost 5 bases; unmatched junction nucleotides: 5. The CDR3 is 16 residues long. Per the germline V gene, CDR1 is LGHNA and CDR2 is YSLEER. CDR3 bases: TGCGCCAGCAGCCAAGATAGCGGGGGGGCCGTGGAGACCCAGTACTTC. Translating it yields CASSQDSGGAVETQYF.

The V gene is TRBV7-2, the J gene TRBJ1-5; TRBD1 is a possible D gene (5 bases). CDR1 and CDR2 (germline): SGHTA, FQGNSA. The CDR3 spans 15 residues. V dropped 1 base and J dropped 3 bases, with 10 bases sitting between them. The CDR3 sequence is CASSLDGGNNQPQHF. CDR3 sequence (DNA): TGTGCCAGCAGCTTAGACGGGGGAAACAATCAGCCCCAGCATTTT.

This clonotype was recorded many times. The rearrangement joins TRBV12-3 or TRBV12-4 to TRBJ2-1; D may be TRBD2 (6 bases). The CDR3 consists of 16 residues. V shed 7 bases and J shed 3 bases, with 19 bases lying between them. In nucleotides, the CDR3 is TGTGCCAGCACCCCTGGCGGGACTTTGGGCTACAATGAGCAGTTCTTC. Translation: CASTPGGTLGYNEQFF.

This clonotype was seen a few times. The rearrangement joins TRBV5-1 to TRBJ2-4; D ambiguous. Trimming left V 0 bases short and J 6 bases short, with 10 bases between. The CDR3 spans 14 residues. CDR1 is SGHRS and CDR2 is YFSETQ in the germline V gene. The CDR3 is CASSLDDPGNIQYF. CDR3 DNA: TGCGCCAGCAGCTTGGACGATCCCGGAAACATTCAGTACTTC.

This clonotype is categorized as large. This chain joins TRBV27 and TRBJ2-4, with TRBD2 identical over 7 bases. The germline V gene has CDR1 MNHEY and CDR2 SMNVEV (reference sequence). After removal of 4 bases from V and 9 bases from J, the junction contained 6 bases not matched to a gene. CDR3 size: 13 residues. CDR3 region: CASSYGGSAIQYF. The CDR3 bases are TGTGCCAGCAGTTACGGCGGGAGTGCCATTCAGTACTTC.

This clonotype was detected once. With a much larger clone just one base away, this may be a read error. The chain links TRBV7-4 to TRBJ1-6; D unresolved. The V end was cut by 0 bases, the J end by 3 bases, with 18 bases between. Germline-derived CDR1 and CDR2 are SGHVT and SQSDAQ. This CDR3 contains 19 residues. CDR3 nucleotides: TGTGCCAGCAGCTTAGCGTTTTTGCAGAGAACTAGCTATAATTCACCCCTCCACTTT. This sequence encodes CASSLAFLQRTSYNSPLHF.

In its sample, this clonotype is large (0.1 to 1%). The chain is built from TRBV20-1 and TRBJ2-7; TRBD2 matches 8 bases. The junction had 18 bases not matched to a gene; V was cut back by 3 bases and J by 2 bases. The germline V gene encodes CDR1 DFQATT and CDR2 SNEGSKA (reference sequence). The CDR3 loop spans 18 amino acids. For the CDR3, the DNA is TGCAGTGCTAGCGGGGTTCTAGCGGCGACTAGCGATACCTACGAGCAGTACTTC. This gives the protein CSASGVLAATSDTYEQYF.

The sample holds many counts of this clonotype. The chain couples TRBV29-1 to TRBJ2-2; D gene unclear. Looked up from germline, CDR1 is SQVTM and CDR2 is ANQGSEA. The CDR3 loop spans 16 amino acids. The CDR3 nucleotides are TGCAGTGCCGGGTCCTACTCTGAACCTAACACCGGGGAGCTGTTTTTT. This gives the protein CSAGSYSEPNTGELFF.

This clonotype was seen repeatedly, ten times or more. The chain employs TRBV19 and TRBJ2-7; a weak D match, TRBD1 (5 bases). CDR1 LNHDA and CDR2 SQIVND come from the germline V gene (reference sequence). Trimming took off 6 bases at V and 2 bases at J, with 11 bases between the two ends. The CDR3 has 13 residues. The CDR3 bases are TGTGCCAGTAGAACAGACAGAGCCTACGAGCAGTACTTC. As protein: CASRTDRAYEQYF.

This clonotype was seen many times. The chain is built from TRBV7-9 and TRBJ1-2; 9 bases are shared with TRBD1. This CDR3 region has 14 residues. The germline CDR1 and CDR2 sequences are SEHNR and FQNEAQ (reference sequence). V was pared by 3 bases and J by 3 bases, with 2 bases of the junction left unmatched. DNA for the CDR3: TGTGCCAGCAGCTTGGGACAGGGCGACTATGGCTACACCTTC. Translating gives CASSLGQGDYGYTF.